One and the same sample provided the 6 T cell receptor beta chains below, sequenced in a study of blood T cell repertoires in COVID-19. The table came from immunoSEQ multiplex PCR; TCRdb's copy has only in-frame clones and leaves some out. The profile covers around 140,000 clones, with around 86% appearing a single time and approximately 9.1% taken by the ten largest. Sequenced sample: peripheral blood. The receptors derive from a woman aged 55-70 years with active or convalescent COVID-19.

The chain carries TRBV28 and TRBJ1-6, with a possible D match to TRBD1 (6 bases). V was pared by 5 bases and J by 2 bases, with 16 bases between. The CDR3 has 17 amino acids. Germline V CDR1 and CDR2: MDHEN, SYDVKM. The CDR3 nucleotides are TGTGCCAGCAGTGGAACAGGGCTCGGTCCCTATAATTCACCCCTCCACTTT. It codes for CASSGTGLGPYNSPLHF.

V gene TRBV7-2 combines with J gene TRBJ2-7, with TRBD2 matching 13 bases. Trimming cost V 5 bases and J 2 bases; bases outside gene matches: 6. CDR1 and CDR2 (germline): SGHTA, FQGNSA. This CDR3 has 16 amino acids. The CDR3 region has the DNA TGTGCCAGCAGCCCTAGACTAGCGGGAGGAACCTACGAGCAGTACTTC. Encoded protein: CASSPRLAGGTYEQYF. Looking up the rest from reference TRBV7-2 and TRBJ2-7 gives the full variable domain: GAGVSQSPSNKVTEKGKDVELRCDPISGHTALYWYRQSLGQGLEFLIYFQGNSAPDKSGLPSDRFSAERTGGSVSTLTIQRTQQEDSAVYLCASSPRLAGGTYEQYFGPGTRLTVT.

The CDR3 DNA sequence: TGTGCCAGCAGATCGGACAGGGCCAATTGGGGCTACACCTTC. Its translation: CASRSDRANWGYTF. The chain uses TRBV6-5 and TRBJ1-2; 8 positions match TRBD1. V lost 6 bases and J lost 8; bases outside the gene matches: 11. Germline V gene lookup returns CDR1 MNHEY and CDR2 SVGAGI. This CDR3 spans 14 amino acids.

CDR3 protein: CARESDTQYF. As DNA, the CDR3 is TGTGCCCGGGAGTCAGATACGCAGTATTTT. This chain links TRBV7-9 with TRBJ2-3, with D maybe TRBD2 (6 bases). Per the germline V gene, CDR1 is SEHNR and CDR2 is FQNEAQ (reference sequence). CDR3 length equals 10 residues. Trimming took off 11 bases at V and 4 bases at J, with 7 bases between the two ends.

The V and J genes are TRBV6-6 and TRBJ2-3; D call uncertain. From germline, CDR1 is MNHNY and CDR2 SVGAGI (reference sequence). The CDR3 runs to 15 residues. The V end lost 0 bases, the J end lost 1 base, and 8 bases lay between the germline ends. The CDR3 nucleotides read TGTGCCAGCAGTTACTCTAGTTACGGCACAGATACGCAGTATTTT. As protein: CASSYSSYGTDTQYF.

This clone was seen a handful of times. This chain links TRBV15 with TRBJ1-1; D is possibly TRBD1 (5 bases). CDR3 length: 16 amino acids. Germline V gene data show CDR1 as LNHNV and CDR2 as YYDKDF (reference sequence). V was shortened by 0 bases and J by 6 bases, with 17 bases between the two germline ends. The DNA for the CDR3 is TGTGCCACCAGCAGAGAAACATACAAAAGGGGTTCTGAAGCTTTCTTT. It yields the protein CATSRETYKRGSEAFF.